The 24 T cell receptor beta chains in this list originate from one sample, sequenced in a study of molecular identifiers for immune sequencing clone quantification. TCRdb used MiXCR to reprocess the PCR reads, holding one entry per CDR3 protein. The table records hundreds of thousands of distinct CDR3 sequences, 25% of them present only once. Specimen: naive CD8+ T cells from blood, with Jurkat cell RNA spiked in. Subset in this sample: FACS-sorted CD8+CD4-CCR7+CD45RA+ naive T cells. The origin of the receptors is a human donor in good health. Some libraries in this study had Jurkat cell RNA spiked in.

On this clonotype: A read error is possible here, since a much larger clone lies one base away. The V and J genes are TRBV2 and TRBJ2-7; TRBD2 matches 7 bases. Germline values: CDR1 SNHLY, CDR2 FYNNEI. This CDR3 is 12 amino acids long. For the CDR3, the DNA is TGTGCCGGCAGCGGGGTGACCCTCGAGCAGTACTTC. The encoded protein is CAGSGVTLEQYF.

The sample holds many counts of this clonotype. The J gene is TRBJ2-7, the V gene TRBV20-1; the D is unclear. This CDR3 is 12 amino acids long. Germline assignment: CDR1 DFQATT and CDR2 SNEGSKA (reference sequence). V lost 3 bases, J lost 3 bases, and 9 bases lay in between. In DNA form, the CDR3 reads TGCAGTGCTAGGGAAGTAGGCTACGAGCAGTACTTC. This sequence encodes CSAREVGYEQYF.

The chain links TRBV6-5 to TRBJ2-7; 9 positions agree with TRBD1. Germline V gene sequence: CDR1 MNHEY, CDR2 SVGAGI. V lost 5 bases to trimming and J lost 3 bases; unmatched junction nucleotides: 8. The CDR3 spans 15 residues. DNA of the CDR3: TGTGCCAGCAGTACCGGGACAGGGTTTGGCTACGAGCAGTACTTC. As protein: CASSTGTGFGYEQYF.

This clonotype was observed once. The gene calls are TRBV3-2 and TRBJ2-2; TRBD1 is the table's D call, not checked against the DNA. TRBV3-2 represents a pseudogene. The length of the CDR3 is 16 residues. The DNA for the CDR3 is TGTGCCAGCAGCCCAGAACAAACAGGGTACTCCGGGGAGCTGTTTTTT. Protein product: CASSPEQTGYSGELFF.

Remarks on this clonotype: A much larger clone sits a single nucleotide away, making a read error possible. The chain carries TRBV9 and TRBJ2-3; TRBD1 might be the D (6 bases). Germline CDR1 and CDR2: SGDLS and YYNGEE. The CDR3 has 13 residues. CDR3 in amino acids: CSSSRTGTDTQYF. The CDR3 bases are TGTTCCAGCAGCCGGACAGGCACAGATACGCAGTATTTT.

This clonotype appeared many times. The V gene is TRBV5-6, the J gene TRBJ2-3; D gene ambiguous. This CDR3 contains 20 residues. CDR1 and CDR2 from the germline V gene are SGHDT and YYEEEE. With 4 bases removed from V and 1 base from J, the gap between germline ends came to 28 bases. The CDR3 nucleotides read TGTGCCAGCAGCCAACCGAATCGCAGATTATGGATGTACGGCACAGATACGCAGTATTTT. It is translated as CASSQPNRRLWMYGTDTQYF.

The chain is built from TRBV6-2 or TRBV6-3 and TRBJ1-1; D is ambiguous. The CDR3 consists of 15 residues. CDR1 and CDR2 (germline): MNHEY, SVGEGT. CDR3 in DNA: TGTGCTAGTACGACGTTATGGGGAATTAGCACTGAAGCTTTCTTT. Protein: CASTTLWGISTEAFF.

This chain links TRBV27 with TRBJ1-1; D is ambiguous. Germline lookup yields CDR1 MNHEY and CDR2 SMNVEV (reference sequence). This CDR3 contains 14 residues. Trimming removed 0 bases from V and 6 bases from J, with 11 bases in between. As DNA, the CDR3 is TGTGCCAGCAGTTTATCGGTCGGGTTGGCTGAAGCTTTCTTT. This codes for CASSLSVGLAEAFF.

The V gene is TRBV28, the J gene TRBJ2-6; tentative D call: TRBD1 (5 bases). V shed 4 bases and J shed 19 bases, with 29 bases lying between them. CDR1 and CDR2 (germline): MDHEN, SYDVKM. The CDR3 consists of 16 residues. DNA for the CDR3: TGTGCCAGCAGTTCCCTCGACCCCTCTGGGGCCAACGTCCCAACTTTC. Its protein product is CASSSLDPSGANVPTF.

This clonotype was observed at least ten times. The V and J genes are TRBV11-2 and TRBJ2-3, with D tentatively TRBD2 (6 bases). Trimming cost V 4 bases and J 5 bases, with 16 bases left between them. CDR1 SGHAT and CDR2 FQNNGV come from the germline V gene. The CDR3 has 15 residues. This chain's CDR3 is CASSSLADGGDTQYF. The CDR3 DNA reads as TGTGCCAGCAGCTCCCTGGCCGACGGGGGAGATACGCAGTATTTT.

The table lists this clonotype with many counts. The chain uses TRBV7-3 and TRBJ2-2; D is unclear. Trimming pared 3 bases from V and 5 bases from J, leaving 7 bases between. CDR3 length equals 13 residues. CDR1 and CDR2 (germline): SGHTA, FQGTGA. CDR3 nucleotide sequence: TGTGCCAGCAGCTTGTTGGGAACCGGGGAGCTGTTTTTT. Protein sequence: CASSLLGTGELFF.

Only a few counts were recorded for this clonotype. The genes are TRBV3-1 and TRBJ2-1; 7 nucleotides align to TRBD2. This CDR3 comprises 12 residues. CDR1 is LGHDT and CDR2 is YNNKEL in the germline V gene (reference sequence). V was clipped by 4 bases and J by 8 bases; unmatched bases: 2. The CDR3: CASSRLADEQFF. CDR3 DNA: TGTGCCAGCAGCCGACTAGCCGATGAGCAGTTCTTC.

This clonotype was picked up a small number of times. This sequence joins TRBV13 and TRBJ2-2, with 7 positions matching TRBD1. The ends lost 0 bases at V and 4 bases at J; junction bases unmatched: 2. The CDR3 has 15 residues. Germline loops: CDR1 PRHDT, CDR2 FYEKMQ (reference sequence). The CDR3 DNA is TGTGCCAGCAGCTTAGGGACAGGGTTCACCGGGGAGCTGTTTTTT. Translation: CASSLGTGFTGELFF.

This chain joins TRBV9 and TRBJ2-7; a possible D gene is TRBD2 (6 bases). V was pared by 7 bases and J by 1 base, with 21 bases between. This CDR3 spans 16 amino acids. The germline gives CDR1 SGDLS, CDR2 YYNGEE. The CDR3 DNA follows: TGTGCCAGCTCACTTAGCAAGCGGGCAACTTCCTACGAGCAGTACTTC. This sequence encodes CASSLSKRATSYEQYF.

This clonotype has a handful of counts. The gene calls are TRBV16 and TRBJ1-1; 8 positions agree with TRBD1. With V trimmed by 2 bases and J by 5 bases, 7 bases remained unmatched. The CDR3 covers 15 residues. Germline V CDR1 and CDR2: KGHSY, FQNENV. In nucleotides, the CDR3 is TGTGCCAGCAGCCAAAAAGCGACAGGGGAAACTGAAGCTTTCTTT. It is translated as CASSQKATGETEAFF.

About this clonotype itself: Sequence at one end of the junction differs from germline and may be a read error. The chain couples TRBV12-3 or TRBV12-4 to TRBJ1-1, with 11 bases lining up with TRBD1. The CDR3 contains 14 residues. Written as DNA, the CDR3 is TGTGCCTGCAGTTGGACAGGGGGCTCCACTGAAGCTTTCTTT. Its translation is CACSWTGGSTEAFF.

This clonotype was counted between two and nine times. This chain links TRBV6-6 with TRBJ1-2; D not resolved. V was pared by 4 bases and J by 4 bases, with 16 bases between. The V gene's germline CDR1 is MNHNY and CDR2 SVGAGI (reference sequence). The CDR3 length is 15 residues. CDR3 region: CASSSPVLGAYGYTF. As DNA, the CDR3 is TGTGCCAGCAGTTCCCCCGTGCTGGGAGCCTATGGCTACACCTTC.

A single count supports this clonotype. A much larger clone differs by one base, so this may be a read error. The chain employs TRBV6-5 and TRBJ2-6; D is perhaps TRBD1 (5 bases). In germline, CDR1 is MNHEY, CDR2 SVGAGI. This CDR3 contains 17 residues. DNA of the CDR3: TGTGCCAGCAGTTTAAGGGCACCCGTCTCTGGGGCCAACGTCCTGCCTTTC. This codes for CASSLRAPVSGANVLPF.

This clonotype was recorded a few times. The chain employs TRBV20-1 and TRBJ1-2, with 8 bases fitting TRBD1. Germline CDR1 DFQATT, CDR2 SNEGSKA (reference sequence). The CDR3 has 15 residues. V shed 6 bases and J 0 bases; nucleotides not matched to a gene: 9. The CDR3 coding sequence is TGCAGTGCCCGAGCAGGGGGCCTCTCTAACTATGGCTACACCTTC. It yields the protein CSARAGGLSNYGYTF.

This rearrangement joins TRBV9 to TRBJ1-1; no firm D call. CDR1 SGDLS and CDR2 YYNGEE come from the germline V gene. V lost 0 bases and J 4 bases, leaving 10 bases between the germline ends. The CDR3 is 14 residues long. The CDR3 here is CASSVDPEPTEAFF. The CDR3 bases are TGTGCCAGCAGCGTAGACCCCGAACCCACTGAAGCTTTCTTT.

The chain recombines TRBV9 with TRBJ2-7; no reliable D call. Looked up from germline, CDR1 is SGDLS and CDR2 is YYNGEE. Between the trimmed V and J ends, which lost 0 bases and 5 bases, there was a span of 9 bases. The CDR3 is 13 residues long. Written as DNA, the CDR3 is TGTGCCAGCAGCGTAGACGGAGACGACGAGCAGTACTTC. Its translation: CASSVDGDDEQYF.

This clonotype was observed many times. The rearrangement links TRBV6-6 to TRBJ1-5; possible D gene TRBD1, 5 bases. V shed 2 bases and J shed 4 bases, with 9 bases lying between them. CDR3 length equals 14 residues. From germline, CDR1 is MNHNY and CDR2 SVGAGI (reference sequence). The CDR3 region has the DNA TGTGCCAGCAGTTACGGGGGGTGGAATCAGCCCCAGCATTTT. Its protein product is CASSYGGWNQPQHF.

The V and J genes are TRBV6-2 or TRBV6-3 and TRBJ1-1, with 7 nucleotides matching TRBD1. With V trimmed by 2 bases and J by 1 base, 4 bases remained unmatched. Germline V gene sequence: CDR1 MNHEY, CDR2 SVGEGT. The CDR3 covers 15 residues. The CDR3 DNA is TGTGCCAGCAGTTACGGACAGGATCCGAACACTGAAGCTTTCTTT. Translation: CASSYGQDPNTEAFF.

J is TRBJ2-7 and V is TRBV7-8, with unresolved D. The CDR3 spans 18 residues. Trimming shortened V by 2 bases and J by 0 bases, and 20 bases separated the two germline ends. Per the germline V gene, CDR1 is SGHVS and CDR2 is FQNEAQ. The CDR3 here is CASSLPSATPYGSYEQYF. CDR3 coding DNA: TGTGCCAGCAGCTTACCGTCGGCCACGCCTTATGGCTCCTACGAGCAGTACTTC.